This record concerns one TCR beta chain sequence. Its specificity is not known. This entry is derived from a study of blood T cells in healthy people across ages. General study results and limits: Versus aged donors, long-lived donors had higher diversity and more naive CD4+ cells.

It was with a sample-barcoded 5' primer and a J-beta primer mix that a second PCR of about 6 to 12 cycles was run. In TCRdb, the 5' RACE reads were re-called with MiXCR into one record per CDR3 protein. The data contain approximately 760,000 distinct CDR3 sequences, just under 25% of them seen just once; the ten biggest clones take up 9.4%. These data also featured in a second study, about T cells of mothers and their children. That source reports: cDNA synthesis used all extracted RNA, about 1.6 ug per 15 ul. Sequencing got over 9.5 million TCR beta CDR3 reads from each mother and around 3.1 million from each child.

The TCR originated in a boy aged 5-17 years in good health. Specimen: blood.

The CDR3 nucleotides are TGCAGCGTTGGGCGTCTTTGGGATGGCTACACCTTC. It yields the protein CSVGRLWDGYTF. The chain joins TRBV29-1 to TRBJ1-2; D is unclear. V was pared by 4 bases and J by 6 bases, with 12 bases between. Germline assignment: CDR1 SQVTM and CDR2 ANQGSEA. The CDR3 sequence is 12 residues long. Using reference TRBV29-1 and TRBJ1-2 for the parts outside the CDR3, the full variable domain is SAVISQKPSRDICQRGTSLTIQCQVDSQVTMMFWYRQQPGQSLTLIATANQGSEATYESGFVIDKFPISRPNLTFSTLTVSNMSPEDSSIYLCSVGRLWDGYTFGSGTRLTVV.